One T cell receptor beta chain is described in this entry. This entry comes from a study of PD-L1 blockade in urothelial cancer. Across the study: Patients' prior chemotherapy regimens numbered 0 to 3.

Using immunoSEQ multiplex PCR, the repertoire was profiled, and TCRdb retains in-frame clones only, with some absent. The data contain around 80,000 clones, 87% of them singletons. CDR3 size: 14 residues. V gave up 3 bases and J gave up 8 bases; unmatched junction bases: 9. Germline loops: CDR1 MDHEN, CDR2 SYDVKM. The J gene is TRBJ1-2, the V gene TRBV28; 7 positions agree with TRBD1. This specimen consisted of PBMCs, obtained around atezolizumab (anti-PD-L1) treatment. The TCR was taken from a woman in her 70s with urothelial cancer. CDR3 sequence (DNA): TGTGCCAGCAGTTTCCACCGGACAGGAATAGGCTACACCTTC. It encodes CASSFHRTGIGYTF.